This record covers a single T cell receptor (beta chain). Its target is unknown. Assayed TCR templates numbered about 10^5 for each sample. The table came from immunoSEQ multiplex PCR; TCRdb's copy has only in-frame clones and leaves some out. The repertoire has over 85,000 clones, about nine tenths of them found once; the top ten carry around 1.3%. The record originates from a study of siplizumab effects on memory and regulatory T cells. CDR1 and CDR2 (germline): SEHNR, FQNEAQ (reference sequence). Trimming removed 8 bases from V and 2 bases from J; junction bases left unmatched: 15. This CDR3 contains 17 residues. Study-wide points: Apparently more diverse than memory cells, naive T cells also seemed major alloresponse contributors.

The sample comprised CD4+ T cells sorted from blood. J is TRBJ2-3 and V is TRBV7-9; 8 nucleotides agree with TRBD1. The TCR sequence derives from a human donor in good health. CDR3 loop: CASLSLIRQGHTDTQYF. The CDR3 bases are TGTGCCAGCCTCTCCCTTATCCGACAGGGGCACACAGATACGCAGTATTTT.